Listed here are 10 T cell receptor beta chains from one sample, sequenced in a study of T cell changes during pregnancy in multiple sclerosis. Only in-frame clones appear in the TCRdb table, and some are missing; sequencing was by immunoSEQ multiplex PCR. Among around 35,000 clones listed, 90% were seen once. Sequenced here: CD8+ T cells from peripheral blood mononuclear cells, sampled in the first trimester of pregnancy. Every receptor here comes from a female donor with multiple sclerosis, enrolled in a pregnancy study.

This chain uses TRBV21-1 with TRBJ1-3; TRBD1, the table's D call, was not compared with the DNA. TRBV21-1 counts as a pseudogene. The CDR3 extends over 22 amino acids. The CDR3 is CASSKVPRHLNNRGTGGNTIYF. CDR3 nucleotide sequence: TGTGCCAGCAGCAAAGTCCCCCGTCACCTTAATAACAGGGGAACGGGAGGAAACACCATATATTTT.

The chain employs TRBV28 and TRBJ2-1, with D unresolved. Germline V gene sequence: CDR1 MDHEN, CDR2 SYDVKM. Trimming removed 6 bases from V and 2 bases from J, with 14 bases in between. The CDR3 has 15 residues. The CDR3 is CASRPVTNTYNEQFF. The DNA of the CDR3 is TGTGCCAGCAGGCCCGTCACGAACACCTACAATGAGCAGTTCTTC.

This clone showed up just once. The genes are TRBV9 and TRBJ2-5; D not resolved. V was pared by 0 bases and J by 1 base, with 10 bases between. Germline V gene data show CDR1 as SGDLS and CDR2 as YYNGEE. This CDR3 region has 15 residues. The CDR3 nucleotides are TGTGCCAGCAGCGTAGGGCCTTGGGCCCAAGAGACCCAGTACTTC. This codes for CASSVGPWAQETQYF.

The CDR3 nucleotides are TGTGCCATCAGTGAAGGGGGGGAATATAGCAATCAGCCCCAGCATTTT. Its translation: CAISEGGEYSNQPQHF. The chain links TRBV10-3 to TRBJ1-5; D may be TRBD1 (6 bases). The CDR3 spans 16 residues. Trimming took 3 bases from V and 0 from J, leaving 12 bases between them. Germline V lookup: CDR1 ENHRY, CDR2 SYGVKD.

This rearrangement joins TRBV11-1 to TRBJ2-1; TRBD2 aligns across 12 bases. Germline lookup yields CDR1 SGHAT and CDR2 FQDESV (reference sequence). The CDR3 is made up of 19 amino acids. After removal of 3 bases from V and 1 base from J, the junction contained 10 bases not matched to a gene. The chain's CDR3 is CASSFFSPSGRVSYNEQFF. In nucleotides, the CDR3 is TGTGCCAGCAGCTTTTTTTCCCCTAGCGGGAGGGTATCCTACAATGAGCAGTTCTTC.

The J gene is TRBJ2-6, the V gene TRBV9; perhaps TRBD1 as D (5 bases). Germline values: CDR1 SGDLS, CDR2 YYNGEE. The CDR3 has 14 residues. Trimming cost V 3 bases and J 1 base, with 5 bases left between them. This CDR3 reads CASSAGSGANVLTF. The CDR3 nucleotides read TGTGCCAGCAGCGCAGGGTCTGGGGCCAACGTCCTGACTTTC.

The gene calls are TRBV7-6 and TRBJ2-2; 7 nucleotides match TRBD2. V dropped 7 bases and J dropped 6; count of bases not matched to a gene: 11. The CDR3 contains 15 residues. From germline, CDR1 is SGHVS and CDR2 FNYEAQ. CDR3 bases: TGTGCCAGCATCGCGGCGGGAGTGGGGGCCGGGGAGCTGTTTTTT. As protein: CASIAAGVGAGELFF.

The genes are TRBV19 and TRBJ2-7; TRBD2 might be the D (5 bases). The CDR3 is made up of 15 amino acids. V lost 0 bases and J 0 bases, leaving 9 bases between the germline ends. Germline-derived CDR1 and CDR2 are LNHDA and SQIVND (reference sequence). CDR3 sequence reads: CASSIDGGPSYEQYF. CDR3 nucleotides: TGTGCCAGTAGTATAGATGGCGGGCCCTCCTACGAGCAGTACTTC.

This clone showed up just a few times. The chain joins TRBV28 to TRBJ2-7; 7 nucleotides align to TRBD1. The ends lost 2 bases at V and 2 bases at J; junction bases unmatched: 3. This CDR3 region has 14 residues. Per germline, CDR1 MDHEN and CDR2 SYDVKM. The CDR3 bases are TGTGCCAGCAGTTTAGGCCAGGGGGCCTACGAGCAGTACTTC. Protein: CASSLGQGAYEQYF.

This rearrangement joins TRBV28 to TRBJ1-5, with unresolved D. Per the germline V gene, CDR1 is MDHEN and CDR2 is SYDVKM. This CDR3 contains 14 residues. With 2 bases removed from V and 5 bases from J, the gap between germline ends came to 10 bases. Here the CDR3 reads CASSLARGYQPQHF. Written as DNA, the CDR3 is TGTGCCAGCAGTTTAGCTCGGGGATATCAGCCCCAGCATTTT.